This T cell receptor beta chain was captured by sequencing in a study of low-dose radiotherapy and immunotherapy resistance in tumors. About the research overall: A dose of 0.5 Gy per fraction was delivered to Cohort 1 every 2 weeks, for a total of 6.5 Gy.

Ten or more counts support this clonotype. Time point: before trial treatment. In the RACIN dose-escalation trial, donors got nivolumab plus ipilimumab with aspirin, cyclophosphamide and radiotherapy. Primers used for first-strand cDNA, a TRAV- and TRBV-specific set, covered both alpha and beta chains. The authors amplified TCRs for approximately 18 PCR cycles with a constant-region primer and a V-primer adapter. TCRdb re-derived calls from the reads in MiXCR, one entry per CDR3 protein. The sample contains 64,000 or so distinct CDR3 sequences, around 27% of which appear only once. Germline assignment: CDR1 SGHDN and CDR2 FVKESK. With 5 bases clipped from V and 7 bases from J, the junction kept 8 bases outside the gene matches. CDR3 length: 14 amino acids.

This clonotype originated in a male donor with rectosigmoid adenocarcinoma. The V call is TRBV14, the J call TRBJ1-1; 9 bases line up with TRBD1. The sequencing here drew on PBMCs, taken before treatment. In nucleotides, the CDR3 is TGTGCCAGCAGCTCCCGGGACAGGGTAATTGAAGCTTTCTTT. Amino acids: CASSSRDRVIEAFF.